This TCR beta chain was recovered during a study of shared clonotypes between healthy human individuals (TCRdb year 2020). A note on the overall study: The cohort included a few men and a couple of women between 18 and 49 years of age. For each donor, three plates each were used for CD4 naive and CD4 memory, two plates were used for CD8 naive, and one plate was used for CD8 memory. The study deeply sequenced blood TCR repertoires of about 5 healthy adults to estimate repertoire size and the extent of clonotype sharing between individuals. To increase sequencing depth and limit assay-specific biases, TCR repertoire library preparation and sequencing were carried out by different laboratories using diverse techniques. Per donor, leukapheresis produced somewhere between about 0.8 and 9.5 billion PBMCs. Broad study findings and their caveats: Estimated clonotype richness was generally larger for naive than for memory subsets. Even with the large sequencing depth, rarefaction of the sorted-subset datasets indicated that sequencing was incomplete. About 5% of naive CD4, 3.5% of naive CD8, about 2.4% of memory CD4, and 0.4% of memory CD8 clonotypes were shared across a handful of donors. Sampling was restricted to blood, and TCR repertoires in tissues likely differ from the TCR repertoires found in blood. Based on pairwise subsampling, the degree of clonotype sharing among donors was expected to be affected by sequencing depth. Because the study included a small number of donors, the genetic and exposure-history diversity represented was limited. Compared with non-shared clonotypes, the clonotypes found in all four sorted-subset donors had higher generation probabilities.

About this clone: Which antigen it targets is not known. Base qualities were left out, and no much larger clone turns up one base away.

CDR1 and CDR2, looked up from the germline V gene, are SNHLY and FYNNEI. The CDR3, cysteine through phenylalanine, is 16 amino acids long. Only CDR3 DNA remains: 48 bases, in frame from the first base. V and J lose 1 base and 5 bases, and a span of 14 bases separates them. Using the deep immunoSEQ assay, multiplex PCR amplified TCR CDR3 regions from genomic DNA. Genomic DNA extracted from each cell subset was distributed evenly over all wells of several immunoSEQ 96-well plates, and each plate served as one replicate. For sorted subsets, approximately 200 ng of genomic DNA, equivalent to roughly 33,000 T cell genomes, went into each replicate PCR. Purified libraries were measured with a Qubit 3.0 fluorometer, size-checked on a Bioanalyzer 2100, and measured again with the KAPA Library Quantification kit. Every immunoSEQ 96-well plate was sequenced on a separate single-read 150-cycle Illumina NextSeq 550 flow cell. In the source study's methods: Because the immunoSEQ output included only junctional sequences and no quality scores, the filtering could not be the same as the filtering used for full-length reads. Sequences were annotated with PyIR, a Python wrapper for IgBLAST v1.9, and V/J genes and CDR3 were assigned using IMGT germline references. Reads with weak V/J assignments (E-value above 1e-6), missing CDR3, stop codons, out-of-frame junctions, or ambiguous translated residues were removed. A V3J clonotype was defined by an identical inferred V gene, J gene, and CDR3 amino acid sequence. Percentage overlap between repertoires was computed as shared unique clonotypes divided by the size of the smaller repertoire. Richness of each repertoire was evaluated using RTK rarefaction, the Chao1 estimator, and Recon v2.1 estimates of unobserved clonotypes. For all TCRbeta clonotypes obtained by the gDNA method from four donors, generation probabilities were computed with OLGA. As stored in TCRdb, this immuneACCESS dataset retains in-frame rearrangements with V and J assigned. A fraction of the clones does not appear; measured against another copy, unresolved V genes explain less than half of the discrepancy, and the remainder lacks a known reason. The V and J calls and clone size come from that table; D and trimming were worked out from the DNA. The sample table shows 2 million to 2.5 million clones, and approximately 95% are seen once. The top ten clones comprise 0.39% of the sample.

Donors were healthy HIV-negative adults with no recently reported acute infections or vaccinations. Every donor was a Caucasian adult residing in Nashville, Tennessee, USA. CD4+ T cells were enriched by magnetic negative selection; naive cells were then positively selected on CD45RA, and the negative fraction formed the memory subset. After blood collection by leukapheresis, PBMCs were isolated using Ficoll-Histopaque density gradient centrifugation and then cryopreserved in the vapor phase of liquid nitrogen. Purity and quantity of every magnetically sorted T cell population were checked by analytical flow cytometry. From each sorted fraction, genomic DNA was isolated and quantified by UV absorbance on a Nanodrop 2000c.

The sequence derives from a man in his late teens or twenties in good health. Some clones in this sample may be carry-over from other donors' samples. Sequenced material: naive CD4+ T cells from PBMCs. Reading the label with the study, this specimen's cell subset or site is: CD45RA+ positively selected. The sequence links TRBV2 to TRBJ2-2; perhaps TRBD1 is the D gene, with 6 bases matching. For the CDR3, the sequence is CASSEGGRGWTGELFF. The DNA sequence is TGTGCCAGCAGTGAAGGGGGCAGGGGTTGGACCGGGGAGCTGTTTTTT.